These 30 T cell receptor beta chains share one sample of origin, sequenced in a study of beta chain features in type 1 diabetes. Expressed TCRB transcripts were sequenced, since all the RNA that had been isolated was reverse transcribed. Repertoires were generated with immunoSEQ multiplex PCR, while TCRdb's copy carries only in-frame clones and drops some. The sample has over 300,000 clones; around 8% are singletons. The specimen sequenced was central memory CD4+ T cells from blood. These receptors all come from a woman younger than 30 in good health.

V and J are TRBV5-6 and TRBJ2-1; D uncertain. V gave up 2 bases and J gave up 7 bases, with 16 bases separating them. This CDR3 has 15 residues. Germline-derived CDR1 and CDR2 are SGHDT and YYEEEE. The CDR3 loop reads CASSFRSFRMNEQFF. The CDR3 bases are TGTGCCAGCAGCTTCCGATCTTTCCGGATGAATGAGCAGTTCTTC. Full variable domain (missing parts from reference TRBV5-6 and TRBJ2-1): DAGVTQSPTHLIKTRGQQVTLRCSPKSGHDTVSWYQQALGQGPQFIFQYYEEEERQRGNFPDRFSGHQFPNYSSELNVNALLLGDSALYLCASSFRSFRMNEQFFGPGTRLTVL.

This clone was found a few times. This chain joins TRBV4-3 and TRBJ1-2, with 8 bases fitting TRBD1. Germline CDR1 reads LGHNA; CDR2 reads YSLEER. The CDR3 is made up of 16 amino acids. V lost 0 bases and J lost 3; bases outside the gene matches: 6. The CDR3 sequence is CASSQDSTGVDYGYTF. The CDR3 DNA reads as TGCGCCAGCAGCCAAGATTCGACAGGGGTGGACTATGGCTACACCTTC.

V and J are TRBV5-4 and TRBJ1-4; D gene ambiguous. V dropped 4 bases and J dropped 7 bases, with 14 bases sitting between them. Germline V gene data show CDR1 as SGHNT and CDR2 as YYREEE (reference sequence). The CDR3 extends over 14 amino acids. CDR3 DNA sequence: TGTGCCAGCAGCCTCCCTTGGGTTAGTGAAAAACTGTTTTTT. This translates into CASSLPWVSEKLFF.

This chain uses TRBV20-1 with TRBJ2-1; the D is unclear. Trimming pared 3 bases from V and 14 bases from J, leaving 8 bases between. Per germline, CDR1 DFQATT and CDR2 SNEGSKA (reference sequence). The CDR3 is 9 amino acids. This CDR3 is CSARYHEFF. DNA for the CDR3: TGCAGTGCTAGGTACCACGAGTTCTTC.

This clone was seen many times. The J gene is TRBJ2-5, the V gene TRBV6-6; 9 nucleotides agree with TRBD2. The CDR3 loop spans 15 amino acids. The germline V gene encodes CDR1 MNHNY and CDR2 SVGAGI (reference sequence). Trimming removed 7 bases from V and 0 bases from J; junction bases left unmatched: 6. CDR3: CASKGASGNQETQYF. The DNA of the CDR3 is TGTGCCAGCAAGGGGGCTAGCGGGAACCAAGAGACCCAGTACTTC.

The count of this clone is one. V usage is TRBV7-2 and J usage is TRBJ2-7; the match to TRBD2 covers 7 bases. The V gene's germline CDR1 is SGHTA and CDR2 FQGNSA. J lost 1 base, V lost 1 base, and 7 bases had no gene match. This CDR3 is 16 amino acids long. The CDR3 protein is CASSLEGLIGSYEQYF. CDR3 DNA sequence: TGTGCCAGCAGCTTAGAGGGACTAATCGGATCCTACGAGCAGTACTTC.

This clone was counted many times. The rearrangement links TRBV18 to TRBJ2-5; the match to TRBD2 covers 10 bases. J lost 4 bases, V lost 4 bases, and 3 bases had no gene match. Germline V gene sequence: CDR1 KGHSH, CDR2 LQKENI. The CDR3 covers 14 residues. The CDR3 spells CASSQAGGRETQYF. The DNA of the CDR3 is TGTGCCAGCTCACAAGCGGGAGGGCGAGAGACCCAGTACTTC.

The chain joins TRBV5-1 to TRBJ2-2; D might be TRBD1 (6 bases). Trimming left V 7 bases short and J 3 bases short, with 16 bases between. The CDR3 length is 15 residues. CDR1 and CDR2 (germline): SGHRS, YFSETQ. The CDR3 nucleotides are TGCGCCAGCCAGACCGGAGACAGGTACACCGGGGAGCTGTTTTTT. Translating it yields CASQTGDRYTGELFF.

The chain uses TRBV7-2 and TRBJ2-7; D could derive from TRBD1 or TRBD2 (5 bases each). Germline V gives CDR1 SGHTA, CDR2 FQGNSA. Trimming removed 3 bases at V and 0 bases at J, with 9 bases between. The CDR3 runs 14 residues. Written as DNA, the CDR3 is TGTGCCAGCAGCTTTGGGGACGGCTCCTACGAGCAGTACTTC. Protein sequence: CASSFGDGSYEQYF.

Written as DNA, the CDR3 is TGCGCCAGCAGTCAATCTCCTCCACCCCACACAGATACGCAGTATTTT. Translated, it gives CASSQSPPPHTDTQYF. This chain joins TRBV4-3 and TRBJ2-3; D is undetermined. Germline CDR1 is LGHNA and CDR2 is YSLEER. The V end lost 6 bases, the J end lost 2 bases, and 18 bases lay between the germline ends. The length of the CDR3 is 16 residues.

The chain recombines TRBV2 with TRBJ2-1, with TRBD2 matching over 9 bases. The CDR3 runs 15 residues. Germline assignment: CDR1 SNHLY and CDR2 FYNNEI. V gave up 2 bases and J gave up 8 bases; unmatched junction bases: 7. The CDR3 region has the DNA TGTGCCAGCAGTGAACCGAGAGCGGGAGGTCATGAGCAGTTCTTC. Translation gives CASSEPRAGGHEQFF.

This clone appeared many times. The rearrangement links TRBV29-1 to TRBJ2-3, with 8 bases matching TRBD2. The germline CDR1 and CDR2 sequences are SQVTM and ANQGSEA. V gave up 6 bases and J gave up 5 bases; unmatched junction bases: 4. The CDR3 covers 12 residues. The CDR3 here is CSVFSGGDTQYF. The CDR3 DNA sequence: TGCAGCGTGTTCAGCGGGGGAGATACGCAGTATTTT.

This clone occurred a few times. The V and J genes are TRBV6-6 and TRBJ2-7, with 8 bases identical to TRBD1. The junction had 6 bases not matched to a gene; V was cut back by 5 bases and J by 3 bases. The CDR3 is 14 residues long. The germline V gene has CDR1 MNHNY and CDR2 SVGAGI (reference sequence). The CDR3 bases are TGTGCCAGCAGTAAGACAGGGGAGAGCTACGAGCAGTACTTC. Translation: CASSKTGESYEQYF.

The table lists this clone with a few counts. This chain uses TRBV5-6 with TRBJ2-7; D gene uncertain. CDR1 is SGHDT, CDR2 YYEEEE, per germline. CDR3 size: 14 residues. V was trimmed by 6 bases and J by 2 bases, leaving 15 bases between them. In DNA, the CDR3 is TGTGCCAGCACCGACACCAGGCGTACCTACGAGCAGTACTTC. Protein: CASTDTRRTYEQYF.

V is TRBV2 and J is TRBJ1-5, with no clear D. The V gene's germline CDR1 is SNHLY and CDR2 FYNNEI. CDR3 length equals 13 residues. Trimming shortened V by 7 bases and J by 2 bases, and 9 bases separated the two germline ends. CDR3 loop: CASTGWRNQPQHF. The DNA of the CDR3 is TGTGCCAGCACGGGGTGGCGCAATCAGCCCCAGCATTTT.

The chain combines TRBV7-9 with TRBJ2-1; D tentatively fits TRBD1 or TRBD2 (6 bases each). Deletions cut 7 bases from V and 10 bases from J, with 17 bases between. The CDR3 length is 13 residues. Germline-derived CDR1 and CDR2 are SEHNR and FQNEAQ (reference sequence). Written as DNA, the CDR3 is TGTGCCAGCACCATAAGGAGGGGGAGGGAGCAGTTCTTC. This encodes CASTIRRGREQFF.

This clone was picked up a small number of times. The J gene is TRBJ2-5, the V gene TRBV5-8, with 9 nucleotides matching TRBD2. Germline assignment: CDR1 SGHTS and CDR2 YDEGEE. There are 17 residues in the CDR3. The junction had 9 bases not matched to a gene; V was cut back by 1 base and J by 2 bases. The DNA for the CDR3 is TGTGCCAGCAGCTTGACCGACGGGACTAGCTATCAAGAGACCCAGTACTTC. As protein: CASSLTDGTSYQETQYF.

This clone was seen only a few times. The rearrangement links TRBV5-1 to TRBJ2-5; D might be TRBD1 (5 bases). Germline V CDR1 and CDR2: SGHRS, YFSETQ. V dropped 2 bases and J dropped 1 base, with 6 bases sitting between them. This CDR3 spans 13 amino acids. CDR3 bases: TGCGCCAGCAGCTTTCAGGGCCAAGAGACCCAGTACTTC. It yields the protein CASSFQGQETQYF.

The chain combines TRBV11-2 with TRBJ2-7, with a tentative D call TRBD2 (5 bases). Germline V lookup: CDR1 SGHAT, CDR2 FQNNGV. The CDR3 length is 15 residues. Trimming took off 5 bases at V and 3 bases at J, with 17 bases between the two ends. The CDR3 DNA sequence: TGTGCCAGCAGCCCCCGGGGAGTGGTCGGCTACGAGCAGTACTTC. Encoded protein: CASSPRGVVGYEQYF. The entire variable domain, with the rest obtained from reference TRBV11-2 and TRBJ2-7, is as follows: EAGVAQSPRYKIIEKRQSVAFWCNPISGHATLYWYQQILGQGPKLLIQFQNNGVVDDSQLPKDRFSAERLKGVDSTLKIQPAKLEDSAVYLCASSPRGVVGYEQYFGPGTRLTVT.

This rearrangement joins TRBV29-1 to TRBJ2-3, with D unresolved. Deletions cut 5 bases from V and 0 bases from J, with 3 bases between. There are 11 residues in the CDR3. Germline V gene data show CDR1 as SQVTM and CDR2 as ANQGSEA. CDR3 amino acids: CSVTSTDTQYF. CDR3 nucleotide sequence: TGCAGCGTTACTAGCACAGATACGCAGTATTTT.

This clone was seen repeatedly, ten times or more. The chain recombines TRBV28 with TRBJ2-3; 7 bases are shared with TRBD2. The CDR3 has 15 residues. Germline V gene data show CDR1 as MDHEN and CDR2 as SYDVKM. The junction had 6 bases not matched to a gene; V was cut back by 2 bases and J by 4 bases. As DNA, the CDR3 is TGTGCCAGCAGTTTAGCGGGAGTGCTTCCAGATACGCAGTATTTT. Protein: CASSLAGVLPDTQYF.

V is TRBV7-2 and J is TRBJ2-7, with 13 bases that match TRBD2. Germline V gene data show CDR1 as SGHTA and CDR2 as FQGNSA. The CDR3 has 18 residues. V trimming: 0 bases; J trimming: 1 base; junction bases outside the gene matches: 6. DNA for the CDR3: TGTGCCAGCAGCTTAGCGCAGGGACTAGCGGGATGGTCCTACGAGCAGTACTTC. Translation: CASSLAQGLAGWSYEQYF.

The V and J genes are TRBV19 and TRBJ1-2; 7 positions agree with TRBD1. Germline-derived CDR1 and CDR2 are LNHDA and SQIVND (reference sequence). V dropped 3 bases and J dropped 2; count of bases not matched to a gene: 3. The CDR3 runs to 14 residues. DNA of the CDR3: TGTGCCAGTAGTATGGCGACAGGGAACTATGGCTACACCTTC. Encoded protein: CASSMATGNYGYTF.

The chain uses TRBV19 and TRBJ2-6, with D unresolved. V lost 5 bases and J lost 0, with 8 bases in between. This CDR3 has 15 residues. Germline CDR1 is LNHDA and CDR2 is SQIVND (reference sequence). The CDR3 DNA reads TGTGCCAGTAGTCCTCGGACCTCTGGGGCCAACGTCCTGACTTTC. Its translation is CASSPRTSGANVLTF. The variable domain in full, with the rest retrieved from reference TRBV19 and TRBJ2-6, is DGGITQSPKYLFRKEGQNVTLSCEQNLNHDAMYWYRQDPGQGLRLIYYSQIVNDFQKGDIAEGYSVSREKKESFPLTVTSAQKNPTAFYLCASSPRTSGANVLTFGAGSRLTVL.

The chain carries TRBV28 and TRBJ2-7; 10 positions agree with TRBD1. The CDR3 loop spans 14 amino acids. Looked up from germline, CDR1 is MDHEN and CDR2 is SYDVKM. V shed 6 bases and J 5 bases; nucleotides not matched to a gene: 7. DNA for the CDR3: TGTGCCAGCAGGGCAAGGGACAGGGGCCACGAGCAGTACTTC. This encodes CASRARDRGHEQYF.

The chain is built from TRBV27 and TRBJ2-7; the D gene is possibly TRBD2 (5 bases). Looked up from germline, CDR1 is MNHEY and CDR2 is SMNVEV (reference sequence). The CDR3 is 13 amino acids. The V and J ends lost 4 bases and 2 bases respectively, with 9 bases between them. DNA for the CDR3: TGTGCCAGCAGTTATTCCGGGGCCTACGAGCAGTACTTC. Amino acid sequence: CASSYSGAYEQYF.

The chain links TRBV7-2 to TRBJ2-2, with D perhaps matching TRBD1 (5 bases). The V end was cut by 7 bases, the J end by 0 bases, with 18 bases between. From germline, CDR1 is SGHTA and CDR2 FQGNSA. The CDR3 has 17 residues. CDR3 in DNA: TGTGCCAGCAAACCCGCAGCAGGGTTCGCGAACACCGGGGAGCTGTTTTTT. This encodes CASKPAAGFANTGELFF.

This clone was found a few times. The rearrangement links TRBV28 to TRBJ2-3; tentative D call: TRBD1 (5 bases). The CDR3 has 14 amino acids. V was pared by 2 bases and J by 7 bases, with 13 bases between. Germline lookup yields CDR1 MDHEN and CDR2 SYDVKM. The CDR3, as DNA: TGTGCCAGCAGTTTAATCCAGGGTGGTAATACGCAGTATTTT. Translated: CASSLIQGGNTQYF.

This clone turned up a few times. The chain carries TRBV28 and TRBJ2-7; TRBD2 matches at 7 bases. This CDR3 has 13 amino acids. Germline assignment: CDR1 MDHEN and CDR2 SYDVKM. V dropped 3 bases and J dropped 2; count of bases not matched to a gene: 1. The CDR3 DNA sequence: TGTGCCAGCAGTTTTGCGGGGGCCTACGAGCAGTACTTC. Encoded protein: CASSFAGAYEQYF.

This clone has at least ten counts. The CDR3 is CASTKGQTQYF. DNA for the CDR3: TGTGCCAGCACCAAAGGACAGACCCAGTACTTC. V is TRBV28 and J is TRBJ2-5; D ambiguous. The CDR3 loop spans 11 amino acids. Germline CDR1 reads MDHEN; CDR2 reads SYDVKM. Trimming shortened V by 7 bases and J by 6 bases, and 9 bases separated the two germline ends.